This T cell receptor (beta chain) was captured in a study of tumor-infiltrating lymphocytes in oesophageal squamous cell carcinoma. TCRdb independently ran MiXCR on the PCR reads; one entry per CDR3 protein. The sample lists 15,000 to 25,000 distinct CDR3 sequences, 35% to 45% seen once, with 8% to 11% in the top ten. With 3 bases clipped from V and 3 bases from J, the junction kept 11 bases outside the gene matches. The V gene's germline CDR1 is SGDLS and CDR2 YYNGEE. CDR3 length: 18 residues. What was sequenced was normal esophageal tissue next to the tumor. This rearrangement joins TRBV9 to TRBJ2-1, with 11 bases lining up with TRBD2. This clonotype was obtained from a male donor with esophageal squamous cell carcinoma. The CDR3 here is CASSARGGTSGGYNEQFF. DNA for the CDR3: TGTGCCAGCAGCGCCCGTGGGGGGACTAGCGGAGGCTACAATGAGCAGTTCTTC. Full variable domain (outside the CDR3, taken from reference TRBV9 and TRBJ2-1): DSGVTQTPKHLITATGQRVTLRCSPRSGDLSVYWYQQSLDQGLQFLIQYYNGEERAKGNILERFSAQQFPDLHSELNLSSLELGDSALYFCASSARGGTSGGYNEQFFGPGTRLTVL.